This T cell receptor beta chain is from a study of identical twins. This clonotype was observed a few times. No antigen is known for it. TCRdb redid the calling of the 5' RACE reads with MiXCR, one entry per CDR3 protein. The sample consists of fewer than 900,000 distinct CDR3 sequences, less than 25% of them appearing once. Study-wide findings and caveats: Excess low generation probability was seen in twin-shared out-of-frame alpha sequences.

V lost 9 bases, J lost 4 bases, and 5 bases lay in between. Germline lookup yields CDR1 WNHNN and CDR2 SYGVQD (reference sequence). The CDR3 runs 10 residues. These records were also assigned to another study, of T cells expressing NK-cell markers. Turning to that study: Serological testing identified seven of the eight sequenced donors as HCMV-seropositive and one as seronegative. In 5 to 7 donors, dominant CD3+CD56+NKG2C+ clones formed about 1.0-7.0% of CD8+ cells. Expanded NKG2C+ T cell clones had unclear HCMV specificity.

This clonotype was sampled from a woman younger than 35 in good health. The sequenced sample consisted of PBMCs. This chain connects TRBV10-1 to TRBJ2-3, with D unclear. CDR3 region: CASTPDTQYF. The CDR3 nucleotides read TGCGCCAGTACCCCAGATACGCAGTATTTT.